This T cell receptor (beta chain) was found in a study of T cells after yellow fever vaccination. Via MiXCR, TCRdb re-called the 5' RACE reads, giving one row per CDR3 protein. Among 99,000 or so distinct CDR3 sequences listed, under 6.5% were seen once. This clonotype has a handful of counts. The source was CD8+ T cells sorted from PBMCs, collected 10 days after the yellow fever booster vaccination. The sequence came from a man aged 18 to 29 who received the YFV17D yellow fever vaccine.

The CDR3 DNA follows: TGCAGCGTTTACAGGGGCTACGAGCAGTACTTC. It is translated as CSVYRGYEQYF. The chain joins TRBV29-1 to TRBJ2-7, with 7 bases lining up with TRBD1. V shed 5 bases and J 3 bases; nucleotides not matched to a gene: 1. There are 11 residues in the CDR3. The germline V gene has CDR1 SQVTM and CDR2 ANQGSEA.